The following is a TCR beta chain sequence with its context. The source of the sample is a study of T cell responses to AZD1222 COVID-19 vaccine. This CDR3 spans 13 amino acids. J was trimmed by 8 bases and V by 5 bases; bases with no gene match: 6. Germline assignment: CDR1 SGHVS and CDR2 FNYEAQ. The table came from immunoSEQ multiplex PCR; TCRdb's copy has only in-frame clones and leaves some out. The sample shows about 200,000 clones, about 93% of them seen only once. The receptor was isolated from an adult in good health. The chain links TRBV7-6 to TRBJ1-2; 9 bases fit TRBD1. The specimen was peripheral blood, collected on day 0 of MenACWY control vaccination. The CDR3 protein is CASSPRQGDGYTF. CDR3 DNA: TGTGCCAGCAGCCCAAGACAGGGGGACGGCTACACCTTC.